The TCR beta chain described here comes from a study of OX40 agonist ivuxolimab in advanced cancers. About the investigation overall: Ivuxolimab was a fully human IgG2 agonistic monoclonal antibody targeting the costimulatory receptor OX40 (CD134). Of the 50 to 55 patients in dose escalation, about 19 had hepatocellular carcinoma, about 15 had melanoma, 9 had renal cell carcinoma and 9 had head and neck cancer. Intravenous ivuxolimab was administered to patients every 2 weeks at six dose levels: 0.01, 0.1, 0.3, 1.5, 3 and 10 mg/kg. Partial responses were achieved by three dose-escalation patients, of whom one had hepatocellular carcinoma and two had cutaneous melanoma. Peripheral TCRbeta sequencing aimed to test whether ivuxolimab altered TCR sequence diversity and caused clonal T-cell expansion. The monotherapy dose-escalation portion (N ≈ 50 patients) of the phase I ivuxolimab trial is reported in the paper. In the dose-escalation cohort, 82.7% of patients were male, and the mean age was about 55 years, with a range of about 23 to 90. Patients were allowed to have had prior anti-PD-1, anti-PD-L1 or anti-CTLA-4 therapy, and less than 45% of the dose-escalation patients had previously received checkpoint inhibitors.

As regards this clone: Its antigen is unknown. Per-nucleotide qualities are absent, and no much larger clonotype sits a single base away.

Patients with a history of autoimmune disease or receiving systemic immunosuppression were excluded from the trial. Peripheral blood for TCR sequencing was drawn from every dose cohort at baseline, at cycle 4 day 1 and at cycle 7 day 1. Samples were obtained from an open-label, multicenter, first-in-human phase I dose-escalation trial of ivuxolimab. Adults with locally advanced or metastatic head and neck squamous cell, hepatocellular, melanoma or renal cell carcinoma were enrolled in the trial. Before TCR sequencing, CD4+ T cells and CD8+ T cells were sorted from peripheral blood as separate populations. Overall study results and their limits: Partial responders in the 0.1-3.0 mg/kg groups had among the lowest normalized peripheral clonal expansion, especially among CD8+ T cells. After ivuxolimab, expanded clones were on average more numerous among CD8+ T cells than among CD4+ T cells. At doses from 0.1 to 3.0 mg/kg, clonal expansion was seen in both CD4+ and CD8+ blood T cells between baseline and week 6. Low levels of normalized T-cell clonal expansion were also seen in some nonresponding patients. The antigen specificity of the peripheral T cells that underwent clonal expansion was not determined.

For sequencing of the TCRbeta CDR3 region, genomic DNA was extracted from the sorted cells. The immunoSEQ Assay was used to sequence the TCRbeta CDR3 regions. As stored in TCRdb, this immuneACCESS dataset retains in-frame rearrangements with V and J assigned. A fraction of the clones does not appear; measured against another copy, unresolved V genes explain less than half of the discrepancy, and the remainder lacks a known reason. The sample table shows 70,000 to 95,000 clones, and roughly 92% are seen once. Around 1.1% of the sample lies in the top ten. The germline V gene yields SNHLY for CDR1 and FYNNEI for CDR2. The trim is 6 bases for V and 5 bases for J, with a gap of 11 bases between the germline ends. From its cysteine to its phenylalanine, the CDR3 spans 13 amino acids. Only CDR3 DNA remains: 39 bases, in frame from the first base.

This sample comprised CD4+ or CD8+ T cells sorted from blood, obtained in a trial of the OX40 agonist ivuxolimab. The sequence links TRBV2 to TRBJ2-1; a weak D assignment points to TRBD2 (5 bases agree). The sequence was obtained from an adult with an advanced solid tumor such as melanoma, head and neck, liver or kidney cancer. The CDR3: CASRERRDNEQFF. In nucleotide form, the sequence is TGTGCCAGCAGGGAAAGGCGGGACAATGAGCAGTTCTTC.